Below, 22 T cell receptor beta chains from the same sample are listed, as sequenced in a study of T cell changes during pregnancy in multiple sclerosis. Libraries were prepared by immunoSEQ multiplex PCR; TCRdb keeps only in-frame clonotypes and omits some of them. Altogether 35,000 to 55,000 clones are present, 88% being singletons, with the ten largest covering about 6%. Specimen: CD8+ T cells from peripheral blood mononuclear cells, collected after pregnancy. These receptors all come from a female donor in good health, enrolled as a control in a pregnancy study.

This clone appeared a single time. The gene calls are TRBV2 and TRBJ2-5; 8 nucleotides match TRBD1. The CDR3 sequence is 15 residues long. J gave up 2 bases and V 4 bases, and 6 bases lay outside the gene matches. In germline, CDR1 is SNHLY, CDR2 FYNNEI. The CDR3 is CASSVWTGSQETQYF. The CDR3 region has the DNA TGTGCCAGCAGTGTTTGGACAGGGAGTCAAGAGACCCAGTACTTC.

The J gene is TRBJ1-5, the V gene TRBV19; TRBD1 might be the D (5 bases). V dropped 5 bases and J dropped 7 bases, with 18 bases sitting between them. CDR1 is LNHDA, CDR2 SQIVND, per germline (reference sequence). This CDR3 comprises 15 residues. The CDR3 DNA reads TGTGCCAGTAGTGGGGGGTTCAATTTGCTGCAGCCCCAGCATTTT. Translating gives CASSGGFNLLQPQHF.

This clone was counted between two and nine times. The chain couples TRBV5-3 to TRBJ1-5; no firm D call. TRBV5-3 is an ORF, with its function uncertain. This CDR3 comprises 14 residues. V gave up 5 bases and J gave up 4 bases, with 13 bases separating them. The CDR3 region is CARRWQRKNQPQHF. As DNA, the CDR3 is TGTGCCAGAAGATGGCAGCGGAAAAATCAGCCCCAGCATTTT.

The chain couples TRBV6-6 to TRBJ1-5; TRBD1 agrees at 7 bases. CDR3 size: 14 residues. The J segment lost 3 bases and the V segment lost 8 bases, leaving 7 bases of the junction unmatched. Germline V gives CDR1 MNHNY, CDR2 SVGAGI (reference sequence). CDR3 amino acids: CASSFRGTNQPQHF. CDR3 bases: TGTGCCAGCTCCTTCAGGGGGACCAATCAGCCCCAGCATTTT.

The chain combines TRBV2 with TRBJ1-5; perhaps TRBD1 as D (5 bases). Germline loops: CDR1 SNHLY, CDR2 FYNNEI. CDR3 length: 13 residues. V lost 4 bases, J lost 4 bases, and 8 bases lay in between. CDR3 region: CASSGHRNQPQHF. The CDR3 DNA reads TGTGCCAGCAGTGGTCACAGGAATCAGCCCCAGCATTTT.

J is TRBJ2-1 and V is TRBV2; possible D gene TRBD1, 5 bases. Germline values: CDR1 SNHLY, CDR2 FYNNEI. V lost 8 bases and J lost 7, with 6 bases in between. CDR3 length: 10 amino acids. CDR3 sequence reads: CASGANEQFF. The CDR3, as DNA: TGTGCCAGCGGGGCAAATGAGCAGTTCTTC.

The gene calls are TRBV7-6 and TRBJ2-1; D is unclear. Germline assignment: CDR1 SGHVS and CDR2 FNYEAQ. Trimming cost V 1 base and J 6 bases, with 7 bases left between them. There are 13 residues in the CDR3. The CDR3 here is CASSLGELNEQFF. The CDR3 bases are TGTGCCAGCAGCTTAGGAGAGCTCAATGAGCAGTTCTTC. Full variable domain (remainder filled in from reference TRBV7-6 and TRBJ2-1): GAGVSQSPRYKVTKRGQDVALRCDPISGHVSLYWYRQALGQGPEFLTYFNYEAQQDKSGLPNDRFSAERPEGSISTLTIQRTEQRDSAMYRCASSLGELNEQFFGPGTRLTVL.

The CDR3 region has the DNA TGCGCCAGCAGCCAAGTAACTAGCGGGGAGACCCAGTACTTC. Amino acid sequence: CASSQVTSGETQYF. The chain is built from TRBV4-1 and TRBJ2-5; 9 bases align to TRBD2. This CDR3 has 14 amino acids. Trimming cost V 1 base and J 5 bases; bases outside gene matches: 2. CDR1 and CDR2 from the germline V gene are MGHRA and YSYEKL.

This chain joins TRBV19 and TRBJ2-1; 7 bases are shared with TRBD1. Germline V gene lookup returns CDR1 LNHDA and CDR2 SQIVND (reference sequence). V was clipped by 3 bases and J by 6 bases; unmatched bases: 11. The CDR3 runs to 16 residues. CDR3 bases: TGTGCCAGTAGTATTGATGAACAGGGGTACGGCAATGAGCAGTTCTTC. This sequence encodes CASSIDEQGYGNEQFF.

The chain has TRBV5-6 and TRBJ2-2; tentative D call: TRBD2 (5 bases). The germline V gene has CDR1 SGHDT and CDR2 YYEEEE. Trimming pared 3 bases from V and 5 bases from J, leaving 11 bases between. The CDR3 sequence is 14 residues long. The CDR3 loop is CASSSWTGTGELFF. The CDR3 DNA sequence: TGTGCCAGCAGCTCCTGGACGGGGACCGGGGAGCTGTTTTTT.

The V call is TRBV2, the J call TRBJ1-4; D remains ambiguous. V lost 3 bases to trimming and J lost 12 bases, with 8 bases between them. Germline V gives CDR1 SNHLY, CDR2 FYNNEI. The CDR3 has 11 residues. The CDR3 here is CASSDRLELFF. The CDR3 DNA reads TGTGCCAGCAGTGACAGGTTAGAACTGTTTTTT.

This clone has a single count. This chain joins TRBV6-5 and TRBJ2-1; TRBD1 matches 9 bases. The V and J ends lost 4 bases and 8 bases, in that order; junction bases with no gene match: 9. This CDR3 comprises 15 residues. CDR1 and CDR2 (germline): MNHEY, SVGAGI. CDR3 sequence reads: CASSFSGQGYDEQFF. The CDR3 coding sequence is TGTGCCAGCAGTTTCTCGGGACAGGGTTACGATGAGCAGTTCTTC.

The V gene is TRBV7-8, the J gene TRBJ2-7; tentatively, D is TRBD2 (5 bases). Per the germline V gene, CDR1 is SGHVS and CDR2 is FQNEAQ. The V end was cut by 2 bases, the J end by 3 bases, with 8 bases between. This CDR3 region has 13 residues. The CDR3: CASSLWAGYEQYF. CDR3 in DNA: TGTGCCAGCAGCTTATGGGCGGGCTACGAGCAGTACTTC.

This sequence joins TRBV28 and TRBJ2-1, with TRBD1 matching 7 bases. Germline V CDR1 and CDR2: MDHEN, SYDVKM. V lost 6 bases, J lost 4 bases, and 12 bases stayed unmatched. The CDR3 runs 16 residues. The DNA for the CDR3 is TGTGCCAGCAGACAACTAAGGCAGGGGGAATACAATGAGCAGTTCTTC. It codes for CASRQLRQGEYNEQFF.

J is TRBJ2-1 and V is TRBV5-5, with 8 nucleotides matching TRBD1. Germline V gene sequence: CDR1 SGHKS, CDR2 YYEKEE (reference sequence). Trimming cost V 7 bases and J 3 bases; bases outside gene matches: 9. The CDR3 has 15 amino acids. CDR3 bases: TGTGCCAGCGGAATACGGACAGGGCTCTACAATGAGCAGTTCTTC. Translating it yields CASGIRTGLYNEQFF.

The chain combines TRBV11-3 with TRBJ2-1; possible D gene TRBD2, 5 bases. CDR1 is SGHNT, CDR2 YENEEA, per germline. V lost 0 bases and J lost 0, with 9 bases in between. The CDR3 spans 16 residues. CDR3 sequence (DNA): TGTGCCAGCAGCTTAGACGGGAAGAGCTCCTACAATGAGCAGTTCTTC. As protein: CASSLDGKSSYNEQFF.

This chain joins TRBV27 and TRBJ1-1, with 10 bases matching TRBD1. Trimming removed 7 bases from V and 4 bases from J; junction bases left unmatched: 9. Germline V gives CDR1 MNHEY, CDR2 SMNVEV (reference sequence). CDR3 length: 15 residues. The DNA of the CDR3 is TGTGCCAGCACCTTGACCGGGACAGGGGTCACTGAAGCTTTCTTT. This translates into CASTLTGTGVTEAFF.

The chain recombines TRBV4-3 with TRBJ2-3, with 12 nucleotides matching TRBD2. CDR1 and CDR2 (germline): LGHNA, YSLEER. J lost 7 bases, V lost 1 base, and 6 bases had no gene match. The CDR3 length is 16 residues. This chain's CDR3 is CASSQGTSGAINTQYF. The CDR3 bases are TGCGCCAGCAGCCAAGGGACTAGCGGGGCTATTAATACGCAGTATTTT.

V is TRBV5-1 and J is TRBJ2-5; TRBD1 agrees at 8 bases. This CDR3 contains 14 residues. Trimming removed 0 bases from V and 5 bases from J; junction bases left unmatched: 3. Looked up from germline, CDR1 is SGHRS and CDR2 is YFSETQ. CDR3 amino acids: CASSLATGVETQYF. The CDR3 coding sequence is TGCGCCAGCAGCTTGGCGACAGGGGTCGAGACCCAGTACTTC.

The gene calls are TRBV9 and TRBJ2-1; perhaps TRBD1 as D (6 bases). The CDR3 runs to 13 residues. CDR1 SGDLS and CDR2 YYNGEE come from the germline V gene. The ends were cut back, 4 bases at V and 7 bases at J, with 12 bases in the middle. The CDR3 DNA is TGTGCCAGCAGCCCAGAGCAGGGGAATGAGCAGTTCTTC. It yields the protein CASSPEQGNEQFF.

The CDR3 nucleotides are TGTGCCAGCAGCTTAATATGGAGCCCTGCCGACTCTGGGGCCAACGTCCTGACTTTC. As protein: CASSLIWSPADSGANVLTF. The gene calls are TRBV7-6 and TRBJ2-6; no firm D call. This CDR3 comprises 19 residues. V dropped 2 bases and J dropped 0 bases, with 17 bases sitting between them. Germline CDR1 is SGHVS and CDR2 is FNYEAQ.

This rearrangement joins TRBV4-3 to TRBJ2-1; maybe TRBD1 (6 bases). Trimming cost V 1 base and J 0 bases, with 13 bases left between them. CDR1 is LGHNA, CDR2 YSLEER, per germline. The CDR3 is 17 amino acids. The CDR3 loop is CASSQASTGISYNEQFF. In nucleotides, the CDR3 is TGCGCCAGCAGCCAAGCCTCGACAGGAATCTCCTACAATGAGCAGTTCTTC.